The 23 T cell receptor beta chains in this list originate from one sample, sequenced in a study of T cell responses to AZD1222 COVID-19 vaccine. Assay used: immunoSEQ multiplex PCR; TCRdb lists only in-frame clones, some missing. The sample includes about 93,000 clones, about 90% seen only once; the top ten take less than 3.5%. The starting material was peripheral blood, obtained on day 0 of MenACWY control vaccination. The receptors originated from an adult in good health.

The rearrangement links TRBV7-6 to TRBJ2-5; 8 bases are shared with TRBD2. The CDR3 runs 15 residues. V lost 4 bases, J lost 1 base, and 5 bases stayed unmatched. The germline V gene has CDR1 SGHVS and CDR2 FNYEAQ. Here the CDR3 reads CASSYMAGGQETQYF. The CDR3 region has the DNA TGTGCCAGCAGCTATATGGCGGGGGGCCAAGAGACCCAGTACTTC.

V gene TRBV6-5 combines with J gene TRBJ1-3; the D is unclear. Per the germline V gene, CDR1 is MNHEY and CDR2 is SVGAGI. The CDR3 runs 14 residues. Deletions cut 7 bases from V and 1 base from J, with 11 bases between. The CDR3 sequence is CASKTPGSGNTIYF. The CDR3 nucleotides read TGTGCCAGCAAAACACCGGGGTCTGGAAACACCATATATTTT.

CDR3 in amino acids: CASSQHRDLYGYTF. For the CDR3, the DNA is TGCGCCAGCAGCCAACACCGGGACCTTTATGGCTACACCTTC. This sequence joins TRBV4-1 and TRBJ1-2, with D tentatively TRBD1 (5 bases). Deletions cut 2 bases from V and 5 bases from J, with 12 bases between. CDR1 MGHRA and CDR2 YSYEKL come from the germline V gene. This CDR3 is built from 14 residues.

V and J are TRBV18 and TRBJ1-4, with a tentative D call TRBD1 (5 bases). Germline V gene sequence: CDR1 KGHSH, CDR2 LQKENI. Trimming cost V 3 bases and J 8 bases, with 10 bases left between them. This CDR3 spans 13 amino acids. In nucleotides, the CDR3 is TGTGCCAGCTCACCCGGGACGGGAGAAAAACTGTTTTTT. Protein product: CASSPGTGEKLFF. Combining the CDR3 with reference TRBV18 and TRBJ1-4 gives the whole variable domain NAGVMQNPRHLVRRRGQEARLRCSPMKGHSHVYWYRQLPEEGLKFMVYLQKENIIDESGMPKERFSAEFPKEGPSILRIQQVVRGDSAAYFCASSPGTGEKLFFGSGTQLSVL.

This clone was picked up a small number of times. The rearrangement uses TRBV12-3 or TRBV12-4 and TRBJ2-7, with a possible D match to TRBD1 (5 bases). The CDR3 sequence is 13 residues long. With 6 bases removed from V and 3 bases from J, the gap between germline ends came to 12 bases. The CDR3 spells CASSRDSFYEQYF. CDR3 bases: TGTGCCAGCAGCAGAGACAGTTTCTACGAGCAGTACTTC.

J is TRBJ1-1 and V is TRBV27; 7 bases line up with TRBD1. There are 14 residues in the CDR3. The ends lost 2 bases at V and 7 bases at J; junction bases unmatched: 7. Per the germline V gene, CDR1 is MNHEY and CDR2 is SMNVEV (reference sequence). CDR3 nucleotide sequence: TGTGCCAGCAGTTTAAACAGGGGTTATAATGAAGCTTTCTTT. It yields the protein CASSLNRGYNEAFF.

This clone was detected only once. The chain combines TRBV20-1 with TRBJ2-3, with D possibly being TRBD2 (5 bases). Germline V gene data show CDR1 as DFQATT and CDR2 as SNEGSKA (reference sequence). V lost 3 bases and J lost 6, with 13 bases in between. The CDR3 covers 13 residues. The CDR3 reads CSASDYYPDTQYF. The CDR3 nucleotides read TGCAGTGCTAGTGACTACTACCCCGATACGCAGTATTTT.

The chain is built from TRBV6-2 or TRBV6-3 and TRBJ2-3, with TRBD2 as a possible D gene (6 bases). Trimming pared 5 bases from V and 4 bases from J, leaving 10 bases between. CDR3 length: 13 residues. The germline V gene has CDR1 MNHEY and CDR2 SVGEGT. In DNA, the CDR3 is TGTGCCAGCAGTGTGGGACTCCCAGATACGCAGTATTTT. Translating gives CASSVGLPDTQYF.

The chain combines TRBV7-2 with TRBJ1-6; D perhaps matches TRBD1 (6 bases). The germline CDR1 and CDR2 sequences are SGHTA and FQGNSA. CDR3 size: 15 residues. The V end lost 5 bases, the J end lost 9 bases, and 17 bases lay between the germline ends. The CDR3 bases are TGTGCCAGCAGCCCTTTACAGGGAAGGGGTTCACCCCTCCACTTT. The encoded protein is CASSPLQGRGSPLHF.

The chain carries TRBV20-1 and TRBJ2-1; D gene uncertain. From germline, CDR1 is DFQATT and CDR2 SNEGSKA (reference sequence). The CDR3 extends over 11 amino acids. V lost 0 bases, J lost 9 bases, and 6 bases lay in between. The CDR3 loop is CSARDLAEQFF. CDR3 DNA: TGCAGTGCTAGAGATCTGGCTGAGCAGTTCTTC.

The chain has TRBV4-3 and TRBJ1-1, with TRBD1 matching over 8 bases. This CDR3 contains 13 residues. CDR1 is LGHNA and CDR2 is YSLEER in the germline V gene. Unmatched junction bases numbered 6, after V lost 1 base and J lost 11 bases. The CDR3 DNA reads as TGCGCCAGCAGCCAAGCGGACAGGGCGATGGCTTTCTTT. It yields the protein CASSQADRAMAFF.

This chain connects TRBV4-3 to TRBJ1-4; D ambiguous. The germline CDR1 and CDR2 sequences are LGHNA and YSLEER. V lost 11 bases and J lost 6, with 10 bases in between. This CDR3 region has 11 residues. The CDR3 region has the DNA TGCGCCGCTGTCGGGGATGAAAAACTGTTTTTT. Amino acid sequence: CAAVGDEKLFF.

This clone came up a few times. The rearrangement links TRBV30 to TRBJ1-3; D gene ambiguous. Trimming stripped 3 bases from V and 3 bases from J, with 9 bases between. Germline lookup yields CDR1 GTSNPN and CDR2 SVGIG (reference sequence). The CDR3 runs 13 residues. The CDR3 nucleotides read TGTGCCTGGAGCCCCGGCGGTGGAAACACCATATATTTT. It codes for CAWSPGGGNTIYF. Together with reference TRBV30 and TRBJ1-3, the CDR3 gives the full variable domain: SQTIHQWPATLVQPVGSPLSLECTVEGTSNPNLYWYRQAAGRGLQLLFYSVGIGQISSEVPQNLSASRPQDRQFILSSKKLLLSDSGFYLCAWSPGGGNTIYFGEGSWLTVV.

The chain carries TRBV7-9 and TRBJ1-1; D not resolved. This CDR3 is 13 amino acids long. Per germline, CDR1 SEHNR and CDR2 FQNEAQ (reference sequence). V was pared by 2 bases and J by 4 bases, with 8 bases between. The CDR3 DNA is TGTGCCAGCAGCTTACCCGGAGGCACTGAAGCTTTCTTT. It translates to CASSLPGGTEAFF.

The gene calls are TRBV18 and TRBJ2-7; tentative D call: TRBD2 (5 bases). Germline lookup yields CDR1 KGHSH and CDR2 LQKENI. CDR3 length: 15 residues. The V end lost 3 bases, the J end lost 7 bases, and 19 bases lay between the germline ends. CDR3 in amino acids: CASSPLSQAPGEQYF. In nucleotides, the CDR3 is TGTGCCAGCTCACCGTTATCTCAAGCCCCGGGGGAGCAGTACTTC.

This clone has just a few counts. The chain employs TRBV6-5 and TRBJ2-1, with 9 bases that match TRBD1. The CDR3 has 14 residues. V lost 7 bases, J lost 4 bases, and 5 bases stayed unmatched. Germline V gene lookup returns CDR1 MNHEY and CDR2 SVGAGI. The CDR3, as DNA: TGTGCCAGCACGGGACAGGGTGGGTACAATGAGCAGTTCTTC. Amino acid sequence: CASTGQGGYNEQFF.

The chain joins TRBV12-3 or TRBV12-4 to TRBJ1-5; maybe TRBD1 (6 bases). The CDR3 contains 13 residues. The V end was cut by 4 bases, the J end by 8 bases, with 12 bases between. CDR3 bases: TGTGCCAGCAGTTGGACAGCCTCCGAGCCCCAGCATTTT. Amino acid sequence: CASSWTASEPQHF.

The chain uses TRBV6-1 and TRBJ2-5; 10 positions agree with TRBD2. Losses at the gene ends were 4 bases for V and 0 bases for J; bases not matched to a gene: 8. This CDR3 has 17 amino acids. The germline CDR1 and CDR2 sequences are MNHNS and SASEGT. This chain's CDR3 is CASSGGVAGGYQETQYF. The CDR3 nucleotides read TGTGCCAGCAGTGGGGGAGTAGCGGGGGGTTACCAAGAGACCCAGTACTTC.

The V call is TRBV6-2 or TRBV6-3, the J call TRBJ2-3; D is undetermined. Germline V gives CDR1 MNHEY, CDR2 SVGEGT. Trimming shortened V by 0 bases and J by 6 bases, and 4 bases separated the two germline ends. This CDR3 contains 12 residues. CDR3 sequence reads: CASSYSMDTQYF. Here the CDR3 DNA reads TGTGCCAGCAGTTACTCCATGGATACGCAGTATTTT.

This chain connects TRBV5-1 to TRBJ2-1; D ambiguous. Germline V lookup: CDR1 SGHRS, CDR2 YFSETQ. The CDR3 covers 12 residues. V lost 4 bases to trimming and J lost 8 bases, with 10 bases between them. The DNA for the CDR3 is TGCGCCAGCAGCCACATATCCCATGAGCAGTTCTTC. Translated: CASSHISHEQFF.

This chain uses TRBV10-3 with TRBJ2-7; TRBD1 might be the D (6 bases). V was trimmed by 5 bases and J by 0 bases, leaving 11 bases between them. This CDR3 is 14 amino acids long. Germline V gives CDR1 ENHRY, CDR2 SYGVKD. The CDR3 reads CAISTGTSSYEQYF. Written as DNA, the CDR3 is TGTGCCATCAGTACCGGGACAAGCTCCTACGAGCAGTACTTC.

The CDR3 spells CASSPQGVGGYTF. The CDR3 bases are TGTGCCAGCAGTCCCCAGGGTGTGGGGGGCTACACCTTC. The chain is built from TRBV6-4 and TRBJ1-2; D perhaps matches TRBD1 (5 bases). The germline CDR1 and CDR2 sequences are MRHNA and SNTAGT. This CDR3 is built from 13 residues. Between the trimmed V and J ends, which lost 5 bases and 8 bases, there was a span of 15 bases.

The chain recombines TRBV2 with TRBJ2-3; 11 bases are shared with TRBD1. Germline values: CDR1 SNHLY, CDR2 FYNNEI. This CDR3 region has 15 residues. V lost 5 bases, J lost 3 bases, and 4 bases stayed unmatched. The CDR3 bases are TGTGCCAGCAGTCGGGACAGGGGGGATACAGATACGCAGTATTTT. As protein: CASSRDRGDTDTQYF.